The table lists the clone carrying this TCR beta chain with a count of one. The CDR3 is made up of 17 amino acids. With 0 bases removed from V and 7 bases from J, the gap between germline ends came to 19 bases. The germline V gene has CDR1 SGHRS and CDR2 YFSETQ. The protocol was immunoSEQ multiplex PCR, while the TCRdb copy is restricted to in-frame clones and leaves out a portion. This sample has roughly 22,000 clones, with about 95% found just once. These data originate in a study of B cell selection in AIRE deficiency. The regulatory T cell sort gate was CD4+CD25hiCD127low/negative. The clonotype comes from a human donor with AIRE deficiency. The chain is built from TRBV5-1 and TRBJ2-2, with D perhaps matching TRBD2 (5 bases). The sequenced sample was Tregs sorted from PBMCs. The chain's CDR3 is CASSLVSGNHPGGELFF. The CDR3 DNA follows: TGCGCCAGCAGCTTGGTCTCCGGGAACCACCCGGGCGGGGAGCTGTTTTTT.